Presented here are 17 T cell receptor beta chains from one specimen sequenced in a study of blood T cell repertoires in COVID-19. Sequenced by immunoSEQ multiplex PCR; TCRdb stores in-frame clones only, minus some. The sample lists tens of thousands of clones; approximately 90% were seen once. The sequencing input was peripheral blood. These TCRs come from a woman older than 75 with active or convalescent COVID-19.

The chain has TRBV2 and TRBJ2-7; 7 bases match TRBD1. Germline V gene sequence: CDR1 SNHLY, CDR2 FYNNEI. CDR3 length: 15 residues. Losses at the gene ends were 5 bases for V and 0 bases for J; bases not matched to a gene: 7. CDR3 sequence (DNA): TGTGCCAGCAGTAAAGATCCAGGGGGCTCCTACGAGCAGTACTTC. The encoded protein is CASSKDPGGSYEQYF.

The rearrangement joins TRBV6-2 or TRBV6-3 to TRBJ2-7, with D maybe TRBD1 (5 bases). The CDR3 contains 14 residues. V lost 4 bases to trimming and J lost 2 bases, with 12 bases between them. CDR1 and CDR2 (germline): MNHEY, SVGEGT. The CDR3 nucleotides read TGTGCCAGCAGTTCCAGACAGCGTACCTACGAGCAGTACTTC. Translating it yields CASSSRQRTYEQYF.

This rearrangement joins TRBV11-2 to TRBJ2-3; 8 positions match TRBD2. Trimming took 1 base from V and 1 from J; bases not matched to a gene: 7. The CDR3 consists of 17 residues. Germline assignment: CDR1 SGHAT and CDR2 FQNNGV. Here the CDR3 reads CASSLGLGTRRTDTQYF. The CDR3, as DNA: TGTGCCAGCAGCTTAGGTCTGGGGACTAGGCGCACAGATACGCAGTATTTT.

The gene calls are TRBV11-2 and TRBJ2-1; the match to TRBD2 covers 7 bases. Trimming took 5 bases from V and 7 from J; bases not matched to a gene: 14. The CDR3 loop spans 16 amino acids. Per germline, CDR1 SGHAT and CDR2 FQNNGV. CDR3 residues: CASSPARWSGTNEQFF. The CDR3 bases are TGTGCCAGCAGCCCAGCCCGATGGAGCGGGACTAATGAGCAGTTCTTC.

The chain recombines TRBV6-5 with TRBJ1-6, with 7 bases that match TRBD1. The CDR3 length is 13 residues. Germline loops: CDR1 MNHEY, CDR2 SVGAGI. Trimming took 6 bases from V and 10 from J; bases not matched to a gene: 6. The CDR3 here is CASSLTGDSPLHF. Here the CDR3 DNA reads TGTGCCAGCAGCCTCACAGGGGACTCACCCCTCCACTTT.

The V gene is TRBV2, the J gene TRBJ2-5; D uncertain. CDR3 length: 12 amino acids. The germline gives CDR1 SNHLY, CDR2 FYNNEI. The V gene lost 6 bases and the J gene lost 2 bases, with 7 bases spanning the gap. The CDR3 sequence: CASRAIQETQYF. In DNA, the CDR3 is TGTGCCAGCAGAGCAATTCAAGAGACCCAGTACTTC.

This sequence joins TRBV5-1 and TRBJ2-3; 11 bases are shared with TRBD1. The CDR3 sequence is 13 residues long. Germline V gives CDR1 SGHRS, CDR2 YFSETQ. The trim removed 5 bases at V and 4 bases at J, leaving 0 bases unmatched. The CDR3 nucleotides are TGCGCCAGCAGGGGACAGGGGGCAGATACGCAGTATTTT. This gives the protein CASRGQGADTQYF. Full variable domain (outside the CDR3, taken from reference TRBV5-1 and TRBJ2-3): KAGVTQTPRYLIKTRGQQVTLSCSPISGHRSVSWYQQTPGQGLQFLFEYFSETQRNKGNFPGRFSGRQFSNSRSEMNVSTLELGDSALYLCASRGQGADTQYFGPGTRLTVL.

The chain joins TRBV29-1 to TRBJ2-7, with D perhaps matching TRBD2 (5 bases). The CDR3 consists of 13 residues. The V end was cut by 6 bases, the J end by 3 bases, with 15 bases between. Per germline, CDR1 SQVTM and CDR2 ANQGSEA. The DNA for the CDR3 is TGCAGCGTCGCTCTACTAGGCCACTACGAGCAGTACTTC. Translation gives CSVALLGHYEQYF.

V and J are TRBV7-8 and TRBJ1-6; 8 nucleotides align to TRBD1. The junction had 7 bases not matched to a gene; V was cut back by 5 bases and J by 10 bases. The germline V gene has CDR1 SGHVS and CDR2 FQNEAQ. The CDR3 sequence is 14 residues long. CDR3: CASSPDRGGSPLHF. CDR3 nucleotides: TGTGCCAGCAGCCCCGACAGGGGAGGCTCACCCCTCCACTTT. Drawing the rest from reference TRBV7-8 and TRBJ1-6, the complete variable domain is GAGVSQSPRYKVAKRGQDVALRCDPISGHVSLFWYQQALGQGPEFLTYFQNEAQLDKSGLPSDRFFAERPEGSVSTLKIQRTQQEDSAVYLCASSPDRGGSPLHFGNGTRLTVT.

V usage is TRBV29-1 and J usage is TRBJ2-7; the match to TRBD1 covers 9 bases. The CDR3 is 16 amino acids. V shed 4 bases, J shed 2 bases, and the junction held 12 bases outside the gene matches. Germline CDR1 and CDR2: SQVTM and ANQGSEA. CDR3 DNA: TGCAGCGTTGTGCCTCTCCCGGGACAGGGAACCTACGAGCAGTACTTC. It codes for CSVVPLPGQGTYEQYF.

The V call is TRBV4-1, the J call TRBJ2-7, with a weak D call TRBD1 (6 bases). Germline CDR1 reads MGHRA; CDR2 reads YSYEKL. The CDR3 spans 15 residues. Trimming stripped 6 bases from V and 3 bases from J, with 18 bases between. The CDR3 sequence: CASRQGPDSFYEQYF. CDR3 nucleotides: TGCGCCAGCAGACAGGGACCAGATTCTTTCTACGAGCAGTACTTC.

The genes are TRBV27 and TRBJ2-4, with a tentative D call TRBD1 (5 bases). Germline CDR1 is MNHEY and CDR2 is SMNVEV (reference sequence). The CDR3 length is 15 residues. With 3 bases removed from V and 3 bases from J, the gap between germline ends came to 12 bases. Written as DNA, the CDR3 is TGTGCCAGCAGTTTCCTCGACAGTTACAAAAACATTCAGTACTTC. Its translation: CASSFLDSYKNIQYF.

J is TRBJ2-3 and V is TRBV19, with 7 bases aligning to TRBD2. The germline gives CDR1 LNHDA, CDR2 SQIVND (reference sequence). The V segment lost 7 bases and the J segment 2 bases; nucleotides outside the gene matches: 9. This CDR3 is built from 15 residues. CDR3 DNA: TGTGCCAGTACCCAGCTAGCGGCCGTCACAGATACGCAGTATTTT. Translation: CASTQLAAVTDTQYF.

This clone was seen only once. V usage is TRBV7-9 and J usage is TRBJ2-2; tentative D call: TRBD2 (6 bases). Per germline, CDR1 SEHNR and CDR2 FQNEAQ (reference sequence). CDR3 size: 11 residues. Trimming shortened V by 8 bases and J by 5 bases, and 6 bases separated the two germline ends. The CDR3 DNA reads TGTGCCAGCGCGGGGACCGGGGAGCTGTTTTTT. Encoded protein: CASAGTGELFF.

The chain is built from TRBV10-2 and TRBJ2-7; tentative D call: TRBD2 (5 bases). V was pared by 3 bases and J by 9 bases, with 12 bases between. Germline V gene sequence: CDR1 WSHSY, CDR2 SAAADI. The CDR3 spans 12 residues. The DNA for the CDR3 is TGCGCCAGCAGTGAAGTTTTGGCGGGGCAGTACTTC. This translates into CASSEVLAGQYF.

The V call is TRBV7-2, the J call TRBJ1-5; D gene unclear. Between the trimmed V and J ends, which lost 1 base and 2 bases, there was a span of 6 bases. Germline V gene lookup returns CDR1 SGHTA and CDR2 FQGNSA. This CDR3 has 14 amino acids. The CDR3 nucleotides are TGTGCCAGCAGCTTAGGGGGAGGCAATCAGCCCCAGCATTTT. Amino acid sequence: CASSLGGGNQPQHF.

The rearrangement joins TRBV14 to TRBJ1-1; the match to TRBD1 covers 8 bases. V lost 2 bases and J lost 1; bases outside the gene matches: 3. This CDR3 is 15 amino acids long. Germline CDR1 and CDR2: SGHDN and FVKESK. The DNA of the CDR3 is TGTGCCAGCAGCCAACGGACAGGGCAGAACACTGAAGCTTTCTTT. It is translated as CASSQRTGQNTEAFF.